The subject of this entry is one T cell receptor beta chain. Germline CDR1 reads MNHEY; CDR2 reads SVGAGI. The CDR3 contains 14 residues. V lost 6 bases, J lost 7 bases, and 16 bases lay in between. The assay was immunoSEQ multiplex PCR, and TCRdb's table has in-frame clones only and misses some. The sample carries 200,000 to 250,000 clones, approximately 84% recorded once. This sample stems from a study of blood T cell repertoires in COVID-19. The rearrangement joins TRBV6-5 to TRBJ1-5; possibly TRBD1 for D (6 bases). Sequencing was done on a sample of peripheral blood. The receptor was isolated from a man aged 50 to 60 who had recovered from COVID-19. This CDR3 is CASRRDRFGQPQHF. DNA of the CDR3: TGTGCCAGCAGGCGAGACAGGTTTGGCCAGCCCCAGCATTTT.